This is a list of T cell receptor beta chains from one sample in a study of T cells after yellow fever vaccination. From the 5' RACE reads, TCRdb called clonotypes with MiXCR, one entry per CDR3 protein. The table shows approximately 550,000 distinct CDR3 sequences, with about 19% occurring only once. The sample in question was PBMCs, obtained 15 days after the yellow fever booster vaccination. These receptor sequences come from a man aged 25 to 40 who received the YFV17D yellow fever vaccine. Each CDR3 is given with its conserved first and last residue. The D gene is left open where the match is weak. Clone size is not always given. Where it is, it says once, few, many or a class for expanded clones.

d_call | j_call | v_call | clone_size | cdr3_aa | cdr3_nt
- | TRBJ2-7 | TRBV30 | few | CAWSVTRTTYLF | TGTGCCTGGAGTGTAACCCGGACAACCTACCTCTTC
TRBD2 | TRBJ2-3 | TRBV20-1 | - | CSARIAGGRADTQYF | TGCAGTGCTCGGATAGCGGGAGGAAGGGCAGATACGCAGTATTTT
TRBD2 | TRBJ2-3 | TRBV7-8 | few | CASSSDDLSGRWGTDTQYF | TGTGCCAGCAGCTCGGACGACCTTAGCGGGAGGTGGGGCACAGATACGCAGTATTTT
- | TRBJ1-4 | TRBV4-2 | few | CASSQPPRPEKLFF | TGTGCCAGCAGCCAGCCACCTCGACCAGAAAAACTGTTTTTT
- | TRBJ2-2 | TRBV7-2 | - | CASSFPIGTRNTGELFF | TGTGCCAGCAGCTTTCCCATCGGGACACGTAACACCGGGGAGCTGTTTTTT
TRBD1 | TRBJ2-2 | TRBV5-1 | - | CASSGTGTVLIQNTGELFF | TGCGCCAGCAGCGGGACCGGGACAGTCCTAATCCAGAACACCGGGGAGCTGTTTTTT
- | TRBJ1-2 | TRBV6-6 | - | CASSYDRISGYTF | TGTGCCAGCAGTTACGACAGGATTAGTGGCTACACCTTC
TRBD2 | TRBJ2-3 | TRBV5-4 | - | CASKRTGLETDTQYF | TGTGCCAGCAAGAGGACGGGACTAGAAACAGATACGCAGTATTTT
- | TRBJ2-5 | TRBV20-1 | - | CSAHAPLQGAQETQYF | TGCAGTGCTCATGCCCCACTACAGGGAGCTCAAGAGACCCAGTACTTC
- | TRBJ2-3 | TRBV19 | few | CASSSSGSRTDTQYF | TGTGCCAGTAGCAGTAGCGGATCGCGCACAGATACGCAGTATTTT
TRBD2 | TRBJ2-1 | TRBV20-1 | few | CSAKSSGYNEQFF | TGCAGTGCGAAGTCTAGCGGCTACAATGAGCAGTTCTTC
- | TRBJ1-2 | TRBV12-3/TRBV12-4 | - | CASSFGAERDGYTF | TGTGCCAGCAGTTTTGGGGCCGAACGGGATGGCTACACCTTC
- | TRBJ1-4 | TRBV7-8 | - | CASSFPQGTNEKLFF | TGTGCCAGCAGCTTCCCCCAGGGCACTAATGAAAAACTGTTTTTT
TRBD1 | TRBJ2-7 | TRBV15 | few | CATSRETGGFYEQYF | TGTGCCACCAGCAGAGAGACAGGGGGTTTCTACGAGCAGTACTTC
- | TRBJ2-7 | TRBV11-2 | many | CASSLGLNYEQYF | TGTGCCAGCAGCTTGGGACTTAACTACGAGCAGTACTTC
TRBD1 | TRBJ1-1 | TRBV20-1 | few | CRAGGTEAFF | TGCAGGGCAGGGGGCACTGAAGCTTTCTTT
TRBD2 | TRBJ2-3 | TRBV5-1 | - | CASSLMGTSGLGDTQYF | TGCGCCAGCAGCTTGATGGGGACTAGCGGTCTTGGGGATACGCAGTATTTT
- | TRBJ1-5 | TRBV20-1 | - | CSAFPGSSGRQPQHF | TGCAGTGCTTTCCCGGGAAGTTCGGGTCGTCAGCCCCAGCATTTT
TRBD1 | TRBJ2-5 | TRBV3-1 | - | CASSPGQGQTQYF | TGTGCCAGCAGCCCCGGACAGGGACAGACCCAGTACTTC
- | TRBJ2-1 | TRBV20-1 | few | CSARALVRVNEQFF | TGCAGTGCTAGAGCATTGGTTCGAGTTAATGAGCAGTTCTTC
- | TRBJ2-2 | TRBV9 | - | CASSARISGTGELFF | TGTGCCAGCAGCGCCCGGATTAGCGGCACCGGGGAGCTGTTTTTT
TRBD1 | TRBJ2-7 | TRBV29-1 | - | CSARQGGLSYEQYF | TGCAGCGCCAGACAGGGGGGACTCTCCTACGAGCAGTACTTC
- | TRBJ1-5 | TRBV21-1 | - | CASAQGMEYQPQHF | TGTGCCAGCGCCCAAGGGATGGAGTATCAGCCCCAGCATTTT
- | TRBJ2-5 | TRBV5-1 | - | CASSRAGVTETQYF | TGCGCCAGCAGCCGGGCAGGGGTGACCGAGACCCAGTACTTC
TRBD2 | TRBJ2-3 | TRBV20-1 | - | CSASAGTSGDTQYF | TGCAGTGCTAGTGCCGGGACTAGCGGGGATACGCAGTATTTT
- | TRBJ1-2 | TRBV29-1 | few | CSVEALYGYTF | TGCAGCGTTGAGGCCCTATATGGCTACACCTTC
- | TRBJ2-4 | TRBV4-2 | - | CASRTTGAGTDIQYF | TGTGCCAGCAGAACCACGGGTGCAGGGACGGACATTCAGTACTTC
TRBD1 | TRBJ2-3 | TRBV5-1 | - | CASSLDRLGRDTQYF | TGCGCCAGCTCTCTGGACAGGCTCGGCAGGGATACGCAGTATTTT
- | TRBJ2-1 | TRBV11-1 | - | CASSARDSYYEQFF | TGTGCCAGCAGCGCCCGGGACTCGTATTATGAGCAGTTCTTC